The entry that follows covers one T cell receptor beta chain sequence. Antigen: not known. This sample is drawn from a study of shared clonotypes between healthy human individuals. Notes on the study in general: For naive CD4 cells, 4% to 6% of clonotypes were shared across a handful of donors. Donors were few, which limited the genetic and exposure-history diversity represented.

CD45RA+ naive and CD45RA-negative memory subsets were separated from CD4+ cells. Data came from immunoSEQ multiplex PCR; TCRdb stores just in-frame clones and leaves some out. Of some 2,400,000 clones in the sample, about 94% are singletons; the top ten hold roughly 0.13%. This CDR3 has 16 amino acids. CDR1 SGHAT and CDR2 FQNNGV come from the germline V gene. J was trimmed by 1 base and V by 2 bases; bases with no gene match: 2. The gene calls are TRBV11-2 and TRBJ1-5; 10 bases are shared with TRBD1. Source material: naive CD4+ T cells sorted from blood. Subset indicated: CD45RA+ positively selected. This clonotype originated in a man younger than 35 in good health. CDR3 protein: CASSLRGQGSNQPQHF. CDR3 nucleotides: TGTGCCAGCAGCTTAAGGGGACAGGGGAGCAATCAGCCCCAGCATTTT.